A single sample is the source of the 30 T cell receptor beta chains below, sequenced in a study of lymphopenia after photon versus proton radiotherapy. TCRdb's copy holds only in-frame clones and misses some; the assay was immunoSEQ multiplex PCR. Among tens of thousands of clones listed, 85% were seen once. Sample: peripheral blood, taken from a patient treated with photon-based radiotherapy. The receptors originated from a man in his sixties with pancreatic cancer.

The chain combines TRBV18 with TRBJ2-3; D is perhaps TRBD2 (5 bases). Trimming shortened V by 3 bases and J by 0 bases, and 10 bases separated the two germline ends. This CDR3 is 15 amino acids long. Germline CDR1 is KGHSH and CDR2 is LQKENI. The DNA of the CDR3 is TGTGCCAGCTCACCCCGGGCGGGTAGCACAGATACGCAGTATTTT. Translation gives CASSPRAGSTDTQYF.

The rearrangement uses TRBV7-9 and TRBJ2-3; 8 bases agree with TRBD2. The germline V gene has CDR1 SEHNR and CDR2 FQNEAQ (reference sequence). This CDR3 comprises 14 residues. The V and J ends lost 5 bases and 2 bases, in that order; junction bases with no gene match: 3. CDR3 sequence reads: CASSPGLVTDTQYF. CDR3 DNA sequence: TGTGCCAGCAGCCCGGGACTAGTCACAGATACGCAGTATTTT.

The V call is TRBV4-2, the J call TRBJ1-5; 8 nucleotides match TRBD1. This CDR3 has 15 residues. The V gene's germline CDR1 is LGHNA and CDR2 YNFKEQ. V dropped 0 bases and J dropped 4; count of bases not matched to a gene: 2. The CDR3 bases are TGTGCCAGCAGCCAAGACGGACAGGGAAATCAGCCCCAGCATTTT. Translation gives CASSQDGQGNQPQHF.

The V gene is TRBV11-1, the J gene TRBJ2-3, with 9 bases aligning to TRBD2. Trimming took 1 base from V and 3 from J; bases not matched to a gene: 2. CDR1 is SGHAT, CDR2 FQDESV, per germline (reference sequence). The CDR3 spans 15 residues. The CDR3 loop is CASSLGLAATDTQYF. The CDR3 region has the DNA TGTGCCAGCAGCTTAGGACTAGCGGCGACAGATACGCAGTATTTT.

This rearrangement joins TRBV4-3 to TRBJ2-7, with TRBD1 matching over 8 bases. Germline values: CDR1 LGHNA, CDR2 YSLEER. The CDR3 has 14 amino acids. The J segment lost 2 bases and the V segment lost 4 bases, leaving 4 bases of the junction unmatched. Here the CDR3 reads CASSPHRGTYEQYF. The CDR3 DNA follows: TGCGCCAGCAGCCCGCACAGGGGGACCTACGAGCAGTACTTC.

The genes are TRBV6-5 and TRBJ1-5; D is perhaps TRBD1 (6 bases). This CDR3 has 12 amino acids. Germline V gene data show CDR1 as MNHEY and CDR2 as SVGAGI. V was clipped by 9 bases and J by 4 bases, with 10 bases between them. CDR3 sequence (DNA): TGTGCCAGTTCAGACAGGAATCAGCCCCAGCATTTT. Amino acid sequence: CASSDRNQPQHF.

This clone was seen a few times. The chain uses TRBV9 and TRBJ1-1, with D possibly TRBD1 on 5 matching bases. Germline assignment: CDR1 SGDLS and CDR2 YYNGEE. Trimming took off 2 bases at V and 2 bases at J, with 13 bases between the two ends. CDR3 length equals 15 residues. CDR3 region: CASSVFPTGNTEAFF. Here the CDR3 DNA reads TGTGCCAGCAGCGTCTTCCCCACAGGCAACACTGAAGCTTTCTTT.

This clone was observed a handful of times. This rearrangement joins TRBV29-1 to TRBJ2-1, with D perhaps matching TRBD1 or TRBD2 (5 bases each). CDR3 size: 12 residues. Trimming took 2 bases from V and 6 from J, leaving 8 bases between them. Germline V lookup: CDR1 SQVTM, CDR2 ANQGSEA. As DNA, the CDR3 is TGCAGCGTTGAACCGGGGCCCAATGAGCAGTTCTTC. This translates into CSVEPGPNEQFF.

This chain connects TRBV2 to TRBJ1-5, with D perhaps TRBD1 (5 bases). Germline V lookup: CDR1 SNHLY, CDR2 FYNNEI. The CDR3 spans 17 residues. V lost 4 bases and J lost 6, with 22 bases in between. In DNA form, the CDR3 reads TGTGCCAGCAGTGCAGACAGAAGGGCCAGGCGCGGTCAGCCCCAGCATTTT. Residues: CASSADRRARRGQPQHF.

This clone was counted once. V gene TRBV28 combines with J gene TRBJ1-4; a possible D gene is TRBD1 (6 bases). There are 15 residues in the CDR3. The V end lost 5 bases, the J end lost 4 bases, and 14 bases lay between the germline ends. Germline CDR1 and CDR2: MDHEN and SYDVKM. The CDR3 protein is CASSQSGASNEKLFF. The CDR3 bases are TGTGCCAGCAGTCAATCAGGGGCAAGTAATGAAAAACTGTTTTTT.

CDR3 loop: CASSRRDQPQSTYGYTF. The CDR3 DNA reads TGTGCCAGCAGCCGCCGGGACCAGCCCCAGTCAACCTATGGCTACACCTTC. This sequence joins TRBV11-2 and TRBJ1-2; D may be TRBD1 (5 bases). From germline, CDR1 is SGHAT and CDR2 FQNNGV. This CDR3 region has 17 residues. V was clipped by 5 bases and J by 4 bases, with 23 bases between them.

The genes are TRBV20-1 and TRBJ1-2, with a tentative D call TRBD1 (5 bases). Germline V gene data show CDR1 as DFQATT and CDR2 as SNEGSKA (reference sequence). CDR3 size: 11 residues. The CDR3 DNA is TGCGGGGGAGACTTTAACTATGGCTACACCTTC. Its protein is CGGDFNYGYTF.

The CDR3 nucleotides are TGTGCCAGCAGCTTTGCTCAGTATGGCTACACCTTC. Encoded protein: CASSFAQYGYTF. The V call is TRBV7-9, the J call TRBJ1-2; D uncertain. The CDR3 runs to 12 residues. Trimming stripped 3 bases from V and 5 bases from J, with 7 bases between. The germline CDR1 and CDR2 sequences are SEHNR and FQNEAQ (reference sequence).

The chain joins TRBV27 to TRBJ1-2; unclear D gene. In germline, CDR1 is MNHEY, CDR2 SMNVEV (reference sequence). The CDR3 runs to 13 residues. V was pared by 3 bases and J by 8 bases, with 13 bases between. CDR3 residues: CASSFTAAAGYTF. The DNA of the CDR3 is TGTGCCAGCAGTTTTACGGCAGCCGCGGGCTACACCTTC.

This chain uses TRBV19 with TRBJ1-1; D is uncertain. This CDR3 contains 12 residues. The germline CDR1 and CDR2 sequences are LNHDA and SQIVND (reference sequence). V lost 8 bases and J 1 base, leaving 8 bases between the germline ends. The CDR3 nucleotides read TGTGCCAGTGTACTGGGGAACACTGAAGCTTTCTTT. Encoded protein: CASVLGNTEAFF.

This clone was counted between two and nine times. The gene calls are TRBV7-9 and TRBJ1-6; 7 bases agree with TRBD1. J was trimmed by 7 bases and V by 5 bases; bases with no gene match: 11. Germline values: CDR1 SEHNR, CDR2 FQNEAQ (reference sequence). This CDR3 is built from 16 residues. The CDR3, as DNA: TGTGCCAGCAGCCCGAAGGGACAGCCTAACAATTCACCCCTCCACTTT. Its translation is CASSPKGQPNNSPLHF.

V and J are TRBV7-9 and TRBJ2-5; 10 nucleotides agree with TRBD2. V lost 7 bases to trimming and J lost 4 bases; unmatched junction nucleotides: 6. The germline gives CDR1 SEHNR, CDR2 FQNEAQ (reference sequence). The CDR3 contains 14 residues. CDR3 DNA: TGTGCCAGCAAGATTAGCGGGGGGCTAGAGACCCAGTACTTC. This codes for CASKISGGLETQYF.

The gene calls are TRBV2 and TRBJ1-2; the D gene is possibly TRBD1 (6 bases). With 7 bases removed from V and 7 bases from J, the gap between germline ends came to 13 bases. Germline V gene sequence: CDR1 SNHLY, CDR2 FYNNEI. This CDR3 has 12 residues. The DNA of the CDR3 is TGTGCCAGCACGGGGACAATCTCTGGCTACACCTTC. Translation: CASTGTISGYTF.

The gene calls are TRBV19 and TRBJ2-4, with D perhaps assigned TRBD1 or TRBD2 (5 bases each). Trimming took 5 bases from V and 1 from J, leaving 18 bases between them. Germline V gives CDR1 LNHDA, CDR2 SQIVND (reference sequence). The CDR3 loop spans 17 amino acids. CDR3 sequence: CASSQDRGPLAKNIQYF. The DNA of the CDR3 is TGTGCCAGTAGTCAAGACCGGGGCCCCCTGGCCAAAAACATTCAGTACTTC.

This chain connects TRBV21-1 to TRBJ1-1. TRBV21-1 is termed a pseudogene. CDR3 length equals 8 residues. The CDR3 DNA is TGTGCCAGCAGTTTAGACCGGTTT. This translates into CASSLDRF.

The chain is built from TRBV7-6 and TRBJ2-3; 8 bases fit TRBD2. CDR1 is SGHVS and CDR2 is FNYEAQ in the germline V gene. This CDR3 comprises 16 residues. V lost 0 bases, J lost 3 bases, and 5 bases stayed unmatched. In nucleotides, the CDR3 is TGTGCCAGCAGCTTAGCCGTCGGGGGGGAAACAGATACGCAGTATTTT. This codes for CASSLAVGGETDTQYF.

This clone was picked up a small number of times. The chain is built from TRBV27 and TRBJ1-5; D is ambiguous. Germline loops: CDR1 MNHEY, CDR2 SMNVEV (reference sequence). The CDR3 spans 13 residues. V gave up 5 bases and J gave up 4 bases, with 9 bases separating them. The DNA of the CDR3 is TGTGCCAGCAGTCTGGGCAGGAATCAGCCCCAGCATTTT. It encodes CASSLGRNQPQHF.

This clone is termed medium-sized. V gene TRBV7-2 combines with J gene TRBJ2-2, with D unclear. This CDR3 region has 13 residues. The V end lost 4 bases, the J end lost 8 bases, and 11 bases lay between the germline ends. Germline CDR1 reads SGHTA; CDR2 reads FQGNSA. CDR3 sequence reads: CASSSEAGGELFF. For the CDR3, the DNA is TGTGCCAGCAGCTCAGAGGCCGGGGGGGAGCTGTTTTTT.

This chain links TRBV27 with TRBJ2-7; 7 positions agree with TRBD1. V shed 6 bases and J 4 bases; nucleotides not matched to a gene: 9. The CDR3 length is 14 residues. Germline CDR1 MNHEY, CDR2 SMNVEV (reference sequence). The CDR3 coding sequence is TGTGCCAGCAGACGCCACGACAGGGAATACGAGCAGTACTTC. It encodes CASRRHDREYEQYF.

The V call is TRBV5-5, the J call TRBJ2-6; D unresolved. V lost 0 bases and J 2 bases, leaving 3 bases between the germline ends. Germline CDR1 is SGHKS and CDR2 is YYEKEE (reference sequence). The CDR3 totals 14 residues. The CDR3 here is CASSLVPGANVLTF. CDR3 bases: TGTGCCAGCAGCTTGGTACCTGGGGCCAACGTCCTGACTTTC.

V and J are TRBV7-9 and TRBJ1-5; 7 bases match TRBD1. After removal of 1 base from V and 0 bases from J, the junction contained 6 bases not matched to a gene. The CDR3 runs to 17 residues. CDR1 and CDR2 from the germline V gene are SEHNR and FQNEAQ (reference sequence). The DNA for the CDR3 is TGTGCCAGCAGCTTAGGCAGGGGGGTTGATAGCAATCAGCCCCAGCATTTT. Translated: CASSLGRGVDSNQPQHF.

The rearrangement links TRBV19 to TRBJ2-2; D is uncertain. Between the trimmed V and J ends, which lost 2 bases and 4 bases, there was a span of 8 bases. The CDR3 extends over 14 amino acids. The germline CDR1 and CDR2 sequences are LNHDA and SQIVND (reference sequence). The CDR3 loop is CASSISTPTGELFF. In DNA, the CDR3 is TGTGCCAGTAGTATATCCACCCCCACCGGGGAGCTGTTTTTT.

This rearrangement joins TRBV30 to TRBJ1-4; D ambiguous. The CDR3 is 20 residues long. The V gene lost 2 bases and the J gene lost 1 base, with 26 bases spanning the gap. Germline V gene data show CDR1 as GTSNPN and CDR2 as SVGIG (reference sequence). CDR3 loop: CAWSLFYATEVPVTNEKLFF. The CDR3 bases are TGTGCCTGGAGTCTGTTCTATGCTACCGAAGTTCCAGTAACTAATGAAAAACTGTTTTTT.

The CDR3 is CASSQEGQAGPGNTIYF. In nucleotides, the CDR3 is TGTGCCAGCAGCCAAGAGGGACAGGCGGGCCCTGGAAACACCATATATTTT. V is TRBV4-2 and J is TRBJ1-3; TRBD1 agrees at 8 bases. The CDR3 is 17 amino acids. CDR1 is LGHNA and CDR2 is YNFKEQ in the germline V gene. The V gene end was trimmed by 0 bases and the J gene end by 2 bases; junction bases not matched to a gene: 6.

The chain uses TRBV5-1 and TRBJ2-5; D possibly corresponds to TRBD1 (5 bases). Trimming took off 4 bases at V and 3 bases at J, with 10 bases between the two ends. The CDR3 contains 13 residues. Germline-derived CDR1 and CDR2 are SGHRS and YFSETQ. For the CDR3, the DNA is TGCGCCAGCAGCCTGACAGTCAAAGAGACCCAGTACTTC. Translated: CASSLTVKETQYF.